This T cell receptor beta chain was captured by sequencing in a study of shared clonotypes between healthy human individuals. The study's findings and limits: Depth was large, yet rarefaction showed that sorted-subset sequencing was incomplete. Clonotype sharing across a few donors was observed for 4% to 5.5% of naive CD4 clonotypes.

For this clone: Its antigen is as yet unknown.

In germline, CDR1 is LNHDA, CDR2 SQIVND (reference sequence). V was cut by 5 bases and J by 0 bases, with 11 bases left in between. CDR3 length: 15 amino acids. The authors split each subset's genomic DNA evenly across several immunoSEQ plates. Profiling relied on immunoSEQ multiplex PCR, and the TCRdb table lists in-frame clones only, not all of them. The sample records 760,000 or so clones, about 97% being singletons. Naive CD8 isolation took CD45RO-negative cells positively selected for CCR7 and excluded terminally differentiated effector memory CD45RA+ cells. The chain carries TRBV19 and TRBJ2-1, with TRBD2 as a possible D gene (5 bases). The material sequenced was naive CD8+ T cells sorted from blood. The TCR comes from a man aged 25 to 40 in good health. CDR3: CASSFAGSSYNEQFF. CDR3 in DNA: TGTGCCAGTAGTTTCGCGGGTAGCTCCTACAATGAGCAGTTCTTC.